This T cell receptor (beta chain) is from a study of cytomegalovirus exposure and HLA in healthy donors. Study findings and constraints: Cytomegalovirus-associated status was assigned to about 150 TCR beta chains. In vitro data verified a few CMV-associated chains as specific for CMV antigens. For TCR beta chains, V- and J-gene trimming was later linked to a missense DCLRE1C variant.

Vbeta (60) and Jbeta (13) primers were used in the PCR. The repertoire was sequenced with immunoSEQ multiplex PCR; TCRdb's copy has only in-frame clones and lacks some. Of about 200,000 clones in the sample, approximately 80% were seen once. Of note for this clone: As yet, its antigen is unknown.

The source is a girl aged 10-17 years in good health and CMV-seronegative. The sequenced sample consisted of PBMCs.

The CDR3 DNA reads TGTGCCAGCAGTGATTACTTAGTCCTCCAGCATTTT. Translation gives CASSDYLVLQHF. The chain is built from TRBV6-1 and TRBJ1-5; D ambiguous. There are 12 residues in the CDR3. Trimming took 3 bases from V and 12 from J, leaving 12 bases between them. Germline CDR1 is MNHNS and CDR2 is SASEGT.